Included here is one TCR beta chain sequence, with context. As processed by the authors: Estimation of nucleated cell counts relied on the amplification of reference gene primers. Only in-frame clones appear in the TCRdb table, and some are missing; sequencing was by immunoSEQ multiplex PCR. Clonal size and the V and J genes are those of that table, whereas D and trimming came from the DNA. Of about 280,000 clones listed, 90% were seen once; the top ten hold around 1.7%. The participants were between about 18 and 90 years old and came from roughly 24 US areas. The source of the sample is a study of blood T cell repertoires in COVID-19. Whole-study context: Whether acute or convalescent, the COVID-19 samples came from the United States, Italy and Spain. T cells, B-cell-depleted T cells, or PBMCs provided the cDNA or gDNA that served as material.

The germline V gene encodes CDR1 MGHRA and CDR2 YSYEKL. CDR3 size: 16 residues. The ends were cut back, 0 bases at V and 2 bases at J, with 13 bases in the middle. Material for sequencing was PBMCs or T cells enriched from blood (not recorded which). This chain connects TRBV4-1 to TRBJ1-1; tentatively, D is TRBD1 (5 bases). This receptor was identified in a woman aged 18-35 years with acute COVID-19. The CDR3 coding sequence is TGCGCCAGCAGCCAAGATTTGGGCAGGGTAAACACTGAAGCTTTCTTT. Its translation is CASSQDLGRVNTEAFF.